The clone carrying this TCR beta chain has more than one count but fewer than ten. The data belong to a study of T-cell memory formation after mild COVID-19. One entry per CDR3 protein results from TCRdb running MiXCR on the 5' RACE reads. This sample has about 430,000 distinct CDR3 sequences, with 20% to 25% found just once. V lost 0 bases to trimming and J lost 7 bases, with 15 bases between them. CDR1 WSHSY and CDR2 SAAADI come from the germline V gene. The CDR3 contains 15 residues. This clonotype was sampled from an adult woman who had mild COVID-19 (a few samples of this study predate the infection). Cell type and time point are not known. The sequencing input was PBMCs or a T cell subset sorted from them (not recorded which). J is TRBJ2-5 and V is TRBV10-2; D remains unclear. CDR3 region: CASSESSRLRRTQYF. Written as DNA, the CDR3 is TGCGCCAGCAGTGAGTCCTCGCGACTTCGAAGGACCCAGTACTTC.